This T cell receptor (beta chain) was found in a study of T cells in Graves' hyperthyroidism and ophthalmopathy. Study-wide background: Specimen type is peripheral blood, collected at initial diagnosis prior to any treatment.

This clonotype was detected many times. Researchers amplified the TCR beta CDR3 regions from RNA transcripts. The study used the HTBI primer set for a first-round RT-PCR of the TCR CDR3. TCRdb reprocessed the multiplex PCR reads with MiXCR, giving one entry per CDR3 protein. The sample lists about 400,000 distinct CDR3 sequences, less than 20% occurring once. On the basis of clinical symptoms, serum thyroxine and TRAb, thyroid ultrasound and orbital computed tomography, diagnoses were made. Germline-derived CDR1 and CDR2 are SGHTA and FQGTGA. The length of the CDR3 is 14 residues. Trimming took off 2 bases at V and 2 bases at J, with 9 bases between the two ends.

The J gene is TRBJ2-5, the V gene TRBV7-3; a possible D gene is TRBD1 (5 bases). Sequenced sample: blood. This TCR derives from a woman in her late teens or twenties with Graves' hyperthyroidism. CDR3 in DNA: TGTGCCAGCAGCTTATCGACAGTACAAGAGACCCAGTACTTC. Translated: CASSLSTVQETQYF. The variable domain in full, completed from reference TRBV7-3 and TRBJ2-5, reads GAGVSQTPSNKVTEKGKYVELRCDPISGHTALYWYRQSLGQGPEFLIYFQGTGAADDSGLPNDRFFAVRPEGSVSTLKIQRTERGDSAVYLCASSLSTVQETQYFGPGTRLLVL.